The clone carrying this T cell receptor (beta chain) was seen at least ten times. Its target is not known. Losses at the gene ends were 5 bases for V and 6 bases for J; bases not matched to a gene: 3. This CDR3 region has 14 residues. Per the germline V gene, CDR1 is SGHTA and CDR2 is FQGNSA. The data belong to a study of T cell repertoires in cytomegalovirus infection. Study context: Matching HLA type, along with CMV infection, was indicated by public TCR beta signatures. Findings and limits, study-wide: People with CMV and the relevant HLA were identified by cumulative public TCR beta family frequency. There were HLA-C-restricted CMV-specific TCR beta clonotypes dominating the ex vivo response.

TCRdb recomputed calls from the reads with MiXCR, one row per CDR3 protein. Among around 530,000 distinct CDR3 sequences listed, less than 30% were seen once. The receptor's source is a human donor in good health (CMV status not recorded). Some clones in this sample may be carry-over from other donors' samples. Sequences were obtained from PBMCs. The J gene is TRBJ2-7, the V gene TRBV7-2, with 14 bases fitting TRBD2. CDR3 region: CASSPGLAGVEQYF. The CDR3, as DNA: TGTGCCAGCAGCCCGGGACTAGCGGGAGTCGAGCAGTACTTC.